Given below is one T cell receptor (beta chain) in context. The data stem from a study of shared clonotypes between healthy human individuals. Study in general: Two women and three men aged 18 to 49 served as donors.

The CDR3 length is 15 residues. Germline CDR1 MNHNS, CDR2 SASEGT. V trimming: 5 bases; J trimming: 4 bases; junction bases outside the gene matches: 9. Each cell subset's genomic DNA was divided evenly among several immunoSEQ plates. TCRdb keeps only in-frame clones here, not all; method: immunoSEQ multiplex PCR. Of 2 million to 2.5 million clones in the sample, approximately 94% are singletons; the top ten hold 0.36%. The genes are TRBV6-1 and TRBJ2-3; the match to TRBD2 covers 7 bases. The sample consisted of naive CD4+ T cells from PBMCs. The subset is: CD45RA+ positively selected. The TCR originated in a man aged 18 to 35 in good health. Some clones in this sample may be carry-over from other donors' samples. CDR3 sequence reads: CASSWEGQFADTQYF. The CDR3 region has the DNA TGTGCCAGCAGTTGGGAGGGCCAATTTGCAGATACGCAGTATTTT.